The 27 T cell receptor beta chains presented below share a single source sample, sequenced in a study of cytomegalovirus exposure and HLA in healthy donors. 13 Jbeta primers and 60 Vbeta primers were used for the PCR. The protocol was immunoSEQ multiplex PCR, while the TCRdb copy is restricted to in-frame clones and leaves out a portion. This sample has about 92,000 clones, with about 85% found just once. The sequenced sample was PBMCs. These receptors all come from a girl aged 2-10 years in good health and CMV-seropositive.

Only one count was recorded for this clone. This sequence joins TRBV6-5 and TRBJ1-5; D gene uncertain. Trimming pared 7 bases from V and 6 bases from J, leaving 19 bases between. CDR1 is MNHEY and CDR2 is SVGAGI in the germline V gene. The CDR3 extends over 15 amino acids. CDR3 in amino acids: CASKAWSAGGQPQHF. DNA for the CDR3: TGTGCCAGCAAGGCGTGGTCGGCGGGAGGTCAGCCCCAGCATTTT.

The CDR3 DNA is TGCAGTCACCAAGGGGGTAACGGCGGCTACACCTTC. The encoded protein is CSHQGGNGGYTF. V usage is TRBV29-1 and J usage is TRBJ1-2, with D perhaps TRBD1 (6 bases). This CDR3 region has 12 residues. Germline values: CDR1 SQVTM, CDR2 ANQGSEA.

The chain carries TRBV7-2 and TRBJ1-2; D possibly corresponds to TRBD1 (5 bases). Germline V CDR1 and CDR2: SGHTA, FQGNSA. Between the trimmed V and J ends, which lost 5 bases and 5 bases, there was a span of 18 bases. This CDR3 has 15 residues. The CDR3, as DNA: TGTGCCAGCAGCCCCGATCGGGGGGGTAGGTATGGCTACACCTTC. Its translation: CASSPDRGGRYGYTF. Complete variable domain (other parts from reference TRBV7-2 and TRBJ1-2): GAGVSQSPSNKVTEKGKDVELRCDPISGHTALYWYRQSLGQGLEFLIYFQGNSAPDKSGLPSDRFSAERTGGSVSTLTIQRTQQEDSAVYLCASSPDRGGRYGYTFGSGTRLTVV.

This clone was observed once. The V call is TRBV5-6, the J call TRBJ2-1, with D tentatively TRBD2 (5 bases). This CDR3 contains 16 residues. Germline V gene sequence: CDR1 SGHDT, CDR2 YYEEEE. V lost 6 bases and J lost 2, with 18 bases in between. In nucleotides, the CDR3 is TGTGCCAGCACCGAACTTGAGGGTAGCACCTACAATGAGCAGTTCTTC. It translates to CASTELEGSTYNEQFF.

This clone has more than one count but fewer than ten. The chain uses TRBV6-5 and TRBJ1-1; D perhaps matches TRBD1 (6 bases). Germline CDR1 reads MNHEY; CDR2 reads SVGAGI. The CDR3 runs to 12 residues. Trimming stripped 6 bases from V and 1 base from J, with 6 bases between. This chain's CDR3 is CASRTGNTEAFF. CDR3 nucleotide sequence: TGTGCCAGCAGGACAGGGAACACTGAAGCTTTCTTT.

V usage is TRBV5-8 and J usage is TRBJ2-5; TRBD2 matches 7 bases. CDR1 and CDR2 from the germline V gene are SGHTS and YDEGEE. This CDR3 has 13 amino acids. V lost 4 bases to trimming and J lost 4 bases; unmatched junction nucleotides: 4. The CDR3: CASSRGLGETQYF. In DNA, the CDR3 is TGTGCCAGCAGCAGAGGACTAGGAGAGACCCAGTACTTC.

The chain has TRBV6-5 and TRBJ2-3; 9 bases agree with TRBD2. Trimming cost V 6 bases and J 2 bases; bases outside gene matches: 3. This CDR3 is built from 14 residues. The germline CDR1 and CDR2 sequences are MNHEY and SVGAGI. The CDR3 region is CASSLAGITDTQYF. DNA of the CDR3: TGTGCCAGCAGCCTAGCGGGAATCACAGATACGCAGTATTTT.

This rearrangement joins TRBV4-1 to TRBJ1-1; D gene uncertain. CDR1 MGHRA and CDR2 YSYEKL come from the germline V gene. This CDR3 has 14 amino acids. Deletions cut 4 bases from V and 3 bases from J, with 12 bases between. Here the CDR3 reads CASSRERKDTEAFF. CDR3 DNA: TGCGCCAGCAGCCGGGAGAGGAAGGACACTGAAGCTTTCTTT.

This clone appeared a single time. The V call is TRBV28, the J call TRBJ1-2; 10 bases match TRBD1. The junction had 8 bases not matched to a gene; V was cut back by 8 bases and J by 2 bases. The CDR3 length is 15 residues. Germline values: CDR1 MDHEN, CDR2 SYDVKM. CDR3 amino acids: CASRQGAEWNYGYTF. The CDR3 bases are TGTGCCAGCCGACAGGGGGCGGAATGGAACTATGGCTACACCTTC.

This clone was detected a few times. V usage is TRBV28 and J usage is TRBJ2-3; 7 bases agree with TRBD2. The CDR3 has 15 residues. Unmatched junction bases numbered 10, after V lost 6 bases and J lost 4 bases. Per the germline V gene, CDR1 is MDHEN and CDR2 is SYDVKM. This CDR3 reads CASSSSGMAADTQYF. The CDR3 coding sequence is TGTGCCAGCAGCTCGAGCGGGATGGCGGCAGATACGCAGTATTTT. Full variable domain (missing parts from reference TRBV28 and TRBJ2-3): DVKVTQSSRYLVKRTGEKVFLECVQDMDHENMFWYRQDPGLGLRLIYFSYDVKMKEKGDIPEGYSVSREKKERFSLILESASTNQTSMYLCASSSSGMAADTQYFGPGTRLTVL.

This clone was observed a handful of times. V is TRBV4-3 and J is TRBJ1-5, with a possible D match to TRBD1 (6 bases). The CDR3 extends over 13 amino acids. The germline CDR1 and CDR2 sequences are LGHNA and YSLEER. V gave up 3 bases and J gave up 6 bases, with 9 bases separating them. This CDR3 is CASSQFRGQPQHF. CDR3 DNA sequence: TGCGCCAGCAGCCAGTTCAGGGGTCAGCCCCAGCATTTT.

The chain combines TRBV29-1 with TRBJ1-1, with D possibly TRBD1 on 5 matching bases. Germline loops: CDR1 SQVTM, CDR2 ANQGSEA. The CDR3 covers 13 residues. Trimming left V 0 bases short and J 10 bases short, with 15 bases between. The CDR3 DNA is TGCAGCGTTGAAGACGGGGGGGGGTCGGCAGCTTTCTTT. It yields the protein CSVEDGGGSAAFF. The full variable domain, its missing parts supplied by reference TRBV29-1 and TRBJ1-1, is SAVISQKPSRDICQRGTSLTIQCQVDSQVTMMFWYRQQPGQSLTLIATANQGSEATYESGFVIDKFPISRPNLTFSTLTVSNMSPEDSSIYLCSVEDGGGSAAFFGQGTRLTVV.

The chain links TRBV29-1 to TRBJ2-1; possible D gene TRBD1, 10 bases. This CDR3 has 17 amino acids. The germline V gene encodes CDR1 SQVTM and CDR2 ANQGSEA. Trimming cost V 7 bases and J 2 bases, with 24 bases left between them. CDR3 bases: TGCAGCGCCCGGGACAGGGGACTAGCCTTAACCTACAATGAGCAGTTCTTC. Protein product: CSARDRGLALTYNEQFF.

The chain links TRBV28 to TRBJ2-5, with D tentatively TRBD2 (5 bases). V shed 3 bases and J shed 4 bases, with 15 bases lying between them. The V gene's germline CDR1 is MDHEN and CDR2 SYDVKM. CDR3 length equals 15 residues. In DNA, the CDR3 is TGTGCCAGCAGTTTGGGTGGGAGTCGGTTAGAGACCCAGTACTTC. As protein: CASSLGGSRLETQYF.

The chain links TRBV5-1 to TRBJ1-5; 10 bases align to TRBD1. After removal of 4 bases from V and 4 bases from J, the junction contained 5 bases not matched to a gene. The CDR3 covers 15 residues. CDR1 is SGHRS, CDR2 YFSETQ, per germline. This CDR3 is CASSPDRGENQPQHF. CDR3 DNA sequence: TGCGCCAGCAGCCCGGACAGGGGGGAAAATCAGCCCCAGCATTTT.

The genes are TRBV9 and TRBJ1-1; D is perhaps TRBD1 (5 bases). Trimming took 0 bases from V and 1 from J, leaving 7 bases between them. CDR3 size: 14 residues. Germline loops: CDR1 SGDLS, CDR2 YYNGEE. In DNA, the CDR3 is TGTGCCAGCAGCGTAGGGGGCTGGAACACTGAAGCTTTCTTT. It encodes CASSVGGWNTEAFF.

This clone was seen a few times. V and J are TRBV4-1 and TRBJ1-3, with D tentatively TRBD1 (5 bases). The CDR3 totals 14 residues. Germline loops: CDR1 MGHRA, CDR2 YSYEKL. V shed 3 bases and J shed 1 base, with 7 bases lying between them. In DNA form, the CDR3 reads TGCGCCAGCAGCCACCCAGGGTCTGGAAACACCATATATTTT. Encoded protein: CASSHPGSGNTIYF.

The gene calls are TRBV27 and TRBJ2-3, with D hard to call. Trimming pared 3 bases from V and 4 bases from J, leaving 11 bases between. Germline CDR1 MNHEY, CDR2 SMNVEV (reference sequence). There are 14 residues in the CDR3. CDR3 residues: CASSFRPKADTQYF. In DNA form, the CDR3 reads TGTGCCAGCAGTTTCAGGCCAAAGGCAGATACGCAGTATTTT.

This chain joins TRBV5-6 and TRBJ2-3; 8 bases match TRBD2. The CDR3 loop spans 16 amino acids. V lost 0 bases to trimming and J lost 2 bases; unmatched junction nucleotides: 5. CDR1 is SGHDT, CDR2 YYEEEE, per germline. Here the CDR3 DNA reads TGTGCCAGCAGCTTGGCGACTAGCGAATTCACAGATACGCAGTATTTT. This sequence encodes CASSLATSEFTDTQYF.

J is TRBJ1-5 and V is TRBV10-3, with 10 bases identical to TRBD1. This CDR3 has 18 residues. CDR1 ENHRY and CDR2 SYGVKD come from the germline V gene. V shed 0 bases and J 4 bases; nucleotides not matched to a gene: 9. The CDR3 sequence: CAISESKLPGQGNQPQHF. CDR3 bases: TGTGCCATCAGTGAGTCGAAGCTACCGGGACAGGGGAATCAGCCCCAGCATTTT.

The rearrangement joins TRBV28 to TRBJ1-3; D is possibly TRBD1 (6 bases). The CDR3 extends over 13 amino acids. V lost 11 bases, J lost 6 bases, and 17 bases lay in between. In germline, CDR1 is MDHEN, CDR2 SYDVKM. CDR3 protein: CASSSGGLNTIYF. CDR3 sequence (DNA): TGTGCCTCCTCGAGTGGGGGCTTAAACACCATATATTTT.

Concerning this clone itself: At one end, the junction sequence differs from germline, possibly due to a read error. The V gene is TRBV6-5, the J gene TRBJ1-2; no clear D. In germline, CDR1 is MNHEY, CDR2 SVGAGI. The CDR3 loop spans 14 amino acids. CDR3 residues: CASSYDTGTYDYTF. The CDR3 DNA follows: TGTGCCAGCAGTTATGATACGGGAACATATGACTACACCTTC.

The chain is built from TRBV5-4 and TRBJ1-1; TRBD1 aligns across 7 bases. Trimming cost V 3 bases and J 6 bases; bases outside gene matches: 11. The CDR3 runs 15 residues. Germline CDR1 SGHNT, CDR2 YYREEE (reference sequence). The CDR3 is CASSWDTGDRAEAFF. The CDR3 DNA is TGTGCCAGCAGCTGGGATACAGGGGATAGGGCTGAAGCTTTCTTT.

The chain uses TRBV5-4 and TRBJ2-1; tentatively, D is TRBD2 (5 bases). Trimming removed 1 base from V and 2 bases from J, with 13 bases in between. Germline loops: CDR1 SGHNT, CDR2 YYREEE (reference sequence). The CDR3 sequence is 16 residues long. The CDR3 region has the DNA TGTGCCAGCAGCTTGTCTTCGGGAAATACCTACAATGAGCAGTTCTTC. This encodes CASSLSSGNTYNEQFF.

V and J are TRBV2 and TRBJ2-2; 7 bases fit TRBD2. CDR1 SNHLY and CDR2 FYNNEI come from the germline V gene. The CDR3 contains 13 residues. J lost 8 bases, V lost 10 bases, and 10 bases had no gene match. The CDR3 is CATTGVGRGELFF. The CDR3 DNA reads as TGTGCCACCACGGGAGTCGGGAGGGGGGAGCTGTTTTTT.

The V and J genes are TRBV15 and TRBJ2-2, with TRBD1 identical over 10 bases. The CDR3 sequence is 15 residues long. The V segment lost 2 bases and the J segment 5 bases; nucleotides outside the gene matches: 2. Germline V CDR1 and CDR2: LNHNV, YYDKDF (reference sequence). CDR3: CATSRTGQGTGELFF. The CDR3 DNA follows: TGTGCCACCAGCAGAACGGGACAGGGGACCGGGGAGCTGTTTTTT.

The rearrangement links TRBV6-1 to TRBJ1-1; D is perhaps TRBD1 (6 bases). Trimming took 3 bases from V and 3 from J, leaving 11 bases between them. Germline CDR1 reads MNHNS; CDR2 reads SASEGT. This CDR3 region has 14 residues. The CDR3 spells CASSDLGHDTEAFF. DNA of the CDR3: TGTGCCAGCAGTGACTTGGGACACGACACTGAAGCTTTCTTT.